This T cell receptor beta chain was recovered during a study of T cells in Graves' hyperthyroidism and ophthalmopathy. Germline lookup yields CDR1 SQVTM and CDR2 ANQGSEA. The CDR3 covers 14 residues. V lost 7 bases, J lost 4 bases, and 10 bases stayed unmatched. A note on this clonotype: Its target is not known.

Study-level results: A model of 13 V-J pairs discriminated ophthalmopathy from stable hyperthyroidism. The model forecast ophthalmopathy, anticipating it by a median approximately 7 months before onset.

TCR beta CDR3 regions were amplified from RNA. RT-PCR in the first round (using the HTBI primer set) targeted the TCR CDR3. TCRdb itself ran the multiplex PCR reads through MiXCR, one entry per CDR3 protein. The sample contains about 560,000 distinct CDR3 sequences, roughly 50% of which appear only once. J is TRBJ2-3 and V is TRBV29-1, with TRBD2 matching over 8 bases. This receptor was taken from a woman between 18 and 29 years old with Graves' hyperthyroidism. The source material was peripheral blood or thyroid tissue (not recorded which). CDR3 loop: CSAHDRRGADTQYF. For the CDR3, the DNA is TGCAGCGCCCACGACAGGCGGGGGGCAGATACGCAGTATTTT.